The clone carrying this TCR beta chain appeared a few times. Its specificity is not known. The data were obtained in a study of post-analysis software for immune sequencing data. Across the study: The disease courses spanned relapsing-remitting, secondary progressive and progressive-relapsing forms of multiple sclerosis.

V was cut by 5 bases and J by 3 bases, with 14 bases left in between. The CDR3 has 15 residues. Germline CDR1 and CDR2: PRHDT and FYEKMQ (reference sequence). Included in the TCR beta cDNA libraries were unique molecular identifiers. T cells, roughly 1 to 10 million of them, yielded around 460,000 cDNA molecules. TCRdb passed the PCR reads through MiXCR, listing each CDR3 protein once. The sample records fewer than 850,000 distinct CDR3 sequences, roughly 27% being singletons. Overall study findings and caveats: Patients used about 5 TRBV segments, including TRBV5-6, TRBV5-1 and TRBV20-1, more often than controls. Versus controls, multiple sclerosis patients showed significantly lower diversity (normalized Chao1). Strong co-clustering by F measure linked samples that shared a preparation batch.

This chain connects TRBV13 to TRBJ2-1; perhaps TRBD1 as D (6 bases). Material for sequencing was blood. The sequence was obtained from a girl aged 10 to 17 with multiple sclerosis. CDR3 in amino acids: CASSTRQEIYNEQFF. In DNA form, the CDR3 reads TGTGCCAGCAGCACCAGACAGGAGATCTACAATGAGCAGTTCTTC.